The sequence of this T cell receptor beta chain was determined in a study of Ad26.COV2.S vaccination and SARS-CoV-2 variants. Study-wide findings and caveats: Vaccine and placebo groups showed comparable non-spike TCR breadth. Vaccinated individuals (as opposed to placebo recipients) had higher spike-specific TCR breadth.

CDR3 size: 13 residues. V was pared by 6 bases and J by 0 bases, with 6 bases between. Notes on this clone: The antigen remains undetermined.

Stated treatment: some 20 received Ad26.COV2.S at low or high dose, single or two shots; roughly five received placebo; per-sample allocation not given. Sampling happened 63 days after the first vaccine or placebo injection. Participants' vaccine, an Ad26 vector, delivered Wuhan-strain SARS-CoV-2 spike. Clones were sequenced by immunoSEQ multiplex PCR, and TCRdb holds only the in-frame ones, with some missing. Found here are around 310,000 clones, 90% of them singletons; the top ten hold 5% to 6.5%. The clonotype was recovered from a person aged 18-65 years who received the Ad26.COV2.S COVID-19 vaccine or a placebo. This sequence joins TRBV12-3 or TRBV12-4 and TRBJ1-5; D remains unclear. The sequences come from peripheral blood, collected in a trial of Ad26.COV2.S vaccine versus placebo. DNA for the CDR3: TGTGCCAGCAGCGAAGGTAGCAATCAGCCCCAGCATTTT. Encoded protein: CASSEGSNQPQHF.